Shown below are 14 T cell receptor beta chains from a single sample sequenced in a study of shared clonotypes between healthy human individuals. TCRdb's copy holds only in-frame clones and misses some; the assay was immunoSEQ multiplex PCR. The data contain around 2,000,000 clones, 95% of them singletons. The specimen sequenced was naive CD4+ T cells sorted from blood. Subset noted: CD45RA+ positively selected. Receptors originate from a man younger than 35 in good health.

The chain joins TRBV5-1 to TRBJ1-1; no clear D gene. Germline loops: CDR1 SGHRS, CDR2 YFSETQ. V dropped 1 base and J dropped 4 bases, with 20 bases sitting between them. This CDR3 region has 17 residues. The CDR3 spells CASSLKSSTNPATEAFF. CDR3 coding DNA: TGCGCCAGCAGCTTGAAGTCTTCGACGAACCCTGCCACTGAAGCTTTCTTT.

This chain's CDR3 is CASSTTRSYEQYF. The CDR3 DNA reads as TGTGCCAGCAGTACAACAAGATCCTACGAGCAGTACTTC. V and J are TRBV28 and TRBJ2-7; D gene ambiguous. CDR1 is MDHEN, CDR2 SYDVKM, per germline. The CDR3 loop spans 13 amino acids. V dropped 5 bases and J dropped 1 base, with 9 bases sitting between them.

J is TRBJ2-3 and V is TRBV7-9; D may be TRBD1 (5 bases). Germline-derived CDR1 and CDR2 are SEHNR and FQNEAQ (reference sequence). The V and J ends lost 0 bases and 2 bases respectively, with 9 bases between them. The CDR3 sequence is 15 residues long. The CDR3 here is CASSLARATTDTQYF. DNA for the CDR3: TGTGCCAGCAGCTTAGCCAGGGCCACCACAGATACGCAGTATTTT.

With regard to this clone: The same CDR3 is also encoded by other DNA sequences in this sample. This chain links TRBV5-6 with TRBJ2-1; 9 nucleotides match TRBD1. J lost 5 bases, V lost 4 bases, and 1 base had no gene match. This CDR3 comprises 13 residues. CDR1 is SGHDT and CDR2 is YYEEEE in the germline V gene. In DNA, the CDR3 is TGTGCCAGCAGCCGGGACAGGGACAATGAGCAGTTCTTC. Translation gives CASSRDRDNEQFF.

The gene calls are TRBV5-4 and TRBJ2-1; TRBD2 matches at 10 bases. J lost 8 bases, V lost 0 bases, and 5 bases had no gene match. Germline lookup yields CDR1 SGHNT and CDR2 YYREEE (reference sequence). The CDR3 totals 15 residues. The CDR3 protein is CASSLGLAGDYEQFF. Written as DNA, the CDR3 is TGTGCCAGCAGCTTGGGGCTAGCGGGAGATTATGAGCAGTTCTTC.

The CDR3, as DNA: TGTGCCAGCAGCTTATCTGGGCAGGGGCGCGGCACAGATACGCAGTATTTT. Translation: CASSLSGQGRGTDTQYF. The J gene is TRBJ2-3, the V gene TRBV11-2; D is possibly TRBD1 (6 bases). Germline V CDR1 and CDR2: SGHAT, FQNNGV. The CDR3 totals 17 residues. V gave up 2 bases and J gave up 1 base, with 16 bases separating them.

The chain combines TRBV5-4 with TRBJ2-2; TRBD2 matches at 9 bases. With V trimmed by 3 bases and J by 4 bases, 4 bases remained unmatched. CDR1 SGHNT and CDR2 YYREEE come from the germline V gene (reference sequence). The CDR3 totals 15 residues. The CDR3 region has the DNA TGTGCCAGCAGCTCCCCGGGACTAGCCACCGGGGAGCTGTTTTTT. Translation: CASSSPGLATGELFF.

A word on this clone: Other DNA sequences in this sample translate to the same CDR3. V and J are TRBV18 and TRBJ2-5, with D unclear. The CDR3 is 13 amino acids. From germline, CDR1 is KGHSH and CDR2 LQKENI. The V and J ends lost 0 bases and 3 bases respectively, with 5 bases between them. The CDR3 nucleotides read TGTGCCAGCTCACCACCCCAGGAAGAGACCCAGTACTTC. It codes for CASSPPQEETQYF.

This chain links TRBV30 with TRBJ1-3; TRBD1 matches 7 bases. This CDR3 has 16 residues. The J segment lost 0 bases and the V segment lost 0 bases, leaving 5 bases of the junction unmatched. The germline gives CDR1 GTSNPN, CDR2 SVGIG (reference sequence). CDR3 sequence: CAWSVHRGRSGNTIYF. DNA for the CDR3: TGTGCCTGGAGTGTACACAGGGGCCGCTCTGGAAACACCATATATTTT.

The V call is TRBV10-2, the J call TRBJ2-5, with 12 bases matching TRBD2. In germline, CDR1 is WSHSY, CDR2 SAAADI. V lost 0 bases and J lost 5; bases outside the gene matches: 10. There are 18 residues in the CDR3. The CDR3, as DNA: TGCGCCAGCAGTGAGTCCCGGACTAGCGGGGTCGAAGGGGAGACCCAGTACTTC. It yields the protein CASSESRTSGVEGETQYF.

This sequence joins TRBV10-1 and TRBJ2-1, with 14 nucleotides matching TRBD2. Germline CDR1 WNHNN, CDR2 SYGVQD (reference sequence). Unmatched junction bases numbered 3, after V lost 4 bases and J lost 13 bases. This CDR3 region has 13 residues. CDR3 sequence: CASSATSGGGQFF. Written as DNA, the CDR3 is TGCGCCAGCAGTGCGACTAGCGGGGGGGGTCAGTTCTTC.

This sequence joins TRBV6-5 and TRBJ1-6; a weak D match, TRBD1 (5 bases). V dropped 8 bases and J dropped 10 bases, with 18 bases sitting between them. The germline V gene encodes CDR1 MNHEY and CDR2 SVGAGI. This CDR3 has 14 amino acids. The CDR3 DNA is TGTGCCAGCGGGTTTCAGGGCCCGGGATCACCCCTCCACTTT. Amino acids: CASGFQGPGSPLHF.

In the case of this clone: This CDR3 is also generated by other DNA sequences in the sample. The rearrangement joins TRBV5-1 to TRBJ2-7; unclear D gene. V was trimmed by 0 bases and J by 6 bases, leaving 7 bases between them. CDR3 length: 12 residues. In germline, CDR1 is SGHRS, CDR2 YFSETQ. The CDR3 sequence is CASSLAGGEQYF. Here the CDR3 DNA reads TGCGCCAGCAGCTTGGCAGGTGGCGAGCAGTACTTC. Variable domain in full (rest from reference TRBV5-1 and TRBJ2-7): KAGVTQTPRYLIKTRGQQVTLSCSPISGHRSVSWYQQTPGQGLQFLFEYFSETQRNKGNFPGRFSGRQFSNSRSEMNVSTLELGDSALYLCASSLAGGEQYFGPGTRLTVT.

The rearrangement joins TRBV10-3 to TRBJ2-1, with 8 positions matching TRBD2. Germline V gives CDR1 ENHRY, CDR2 SYGVKD. V gave up 2 bases and J gave up 15 bases; unmatched junction bases: 15. This CDR3 has 15 residues. In nucleotides, the CDR3 is TGTGCCATCAGTGAGCATGTGACTAGCGCCTCGGGGCCGTTCTTC. Its translation: CAISEHVTSASGPFF.